One sample yielded the 9 T cell receptor beta chains listed below, sequenced in a study of cytomegalovirus exposure and HLA in healthy donors. PCR amplification relied on 60 Vbeta primers (plus 13 Jbeta primers). The assay was immunoSEQ multiplex PCR, and TCRdb's table has in-frame clones only and misses some. The sample contains under 150,000 clones, around three quarters of which appear only once. The material sequenced was PBMCs. These TCRs come from a man between 35 and 55 years old in good health and CMV-seropositive.

V gene TRBV9 combines with J gene TRBJ1-2; TRBD1 matches at 8 bases. The CDR3 has 15 amino acids. Germline V gives CDR1 SGDLS, CDR2 YYNGEE. V shed 2 bases and J 8 bases; nucleotides not matched to a gene: 11. In DNA, the CDR3 is TGTGCCAGCAGCGTGGGAGGGCAGGGGGCCCGGGGCTACACCTTC. As protein: CASSVGGQGARGYTF.

This clone occurred a few times. The rearrangement uses TRBV27 and TRBJ1-6; TRBD1 might be the D (5 bases). The CDR3 runs 16 residues. In germline, CDR1 is MNHEY, CDR2 SMNVEV (reference sequence). V lost 5 bases and J 7 bases, leaving 18 bases between the germline ends. This CDR3 reads CASSLNGGYWNSPLHF. In DNA form, the CDR3 reads TGTGCCAGCAGTCTAAACGGGGGGTATTGGAATTCACCCCTCCACTTT.

The chain has TRBV2 and TRBJ2-6; 11 bases align to TRBD2. The CDR3 runs 18 residues. V was clipped by 5 bases and J by 2 bases; unmatched bases: 8. Germline CDR1 SNHLY, CDR2 FYNNEI. The chain's CDR3 is CASSSLAGGPPGANVLTF. CDR3 coding DNA: TGTGCCAGCAGTTCCTTAGCGGGGGGGCCTCCTGGGGCCAACGTCCTGACTTTC.

The CDR3 loop is CASSMEEGYEQYF. CDR3 nucleotide sequence: TGTGCCAGCAGCATGGAGGAGGGGTACGAGCAGTACTTC. The gene calls are TRBV7-6 and TRBJ2-7; the D gene is possibly TRBD2 (6 bases). CDR1 SGHVS and CDR2 FNYEAQ come from the germline V gene. Trimming stripped 5 bases from V and 4 bases from J, with 12 bases between. The CDR3 has 13 amino acids.

The chain carries TRBV27 and TRBJ2-7, with D perhaps matching TRBD1 (5 bases). The CDR3 length is 13 residues. Germline assignment: CDR1 MNHEY and CDR2 SMNVEV (reference sequence). The germline V and J ends were trimmed by 5 bases and 1 base, with 9 bases remaining between them. Written as DNA, the CDR3 is TGTGCCAGCAGTGTGGACATTTCCTACGAGCAGTACTTC. It codes for CASSVDISYEQYF.

The chain has TRBV6-6 and TRBJ2-7; TRBD1 matches 9 bases. Looked up from germline, CDR1 is MNHNY and CDR2 is SVGAGI (reference sequence). The J segment lost 2 bases and the V segment lost 4 bases, leaving 9 bases of the junction unmatched. The CDR3 extends over 16 amino acids. The CDR3 nucleotides read TGTGCCAGCAGTTTTCCGGGACAGGGTTTGGCCTACGAGCAGTACTTC. Its protein is CASSFPGQGLAYEQYF.

J is TRBJ1-1 and V is TRBV18; 7 bases match TRBD1. Germline V lookup: CDR1 KGHSH, CDR2 LQKENI. The CDR3 is 16 residues long. J lost 0 bases, V lost 3 bases, and 7 bases had no gene match. This CDR3 reads CASSPTGAGMNTEAFF. CDR3 DNA sequence: TGTGCCAGCTCACCTACAGGGGCAGGGATGAACACTGAAGCTTTCTTT. The full variable domain, with the rest looked up from reference TRBV18 and TRBJ1-1, is NAGVMQNPRHLVRRRGQEARLRCSPMKGHSHVYWYRQLPEEGLKFMVYLQKENIIDESGMPKERFSAEFPKEGPSILRIQQVVRGDSAAYFCASSPTGAGMNTEAFFGQGTRLTVV.

The chain employs TRBV27 and TRBJ1-1; 8 nucleotides agree with TRBD1. With V trimmed by 6 bases and J by 5 bases, 5 bases remained unmatched. Germline CDR1 is MNHEY and CDR2 is SMNVEV (reference sequence). CDR3 length equals 13 residues. The CDR3 sequence: CASRSGGGTEAFF. The CDR3 nucleotides are TGTGCCAGCAGATCAGGGGGCGGGACTGAAGCTTTCTTT.

The rearrangement uses TRBV28 and TRBJ1-1; no clear D gene. This CDR3 has 14 residues. Deletions cut 6 bases from V and 1 base from J, with 12 bases between. Germline V gives CDR1 MDHEN, CDR2 SYDVKM. This CDR3 reads CASRIHGRNTEAFF. As DNA, the CDR3 is TGTGCCAGCAGAATTCACGGGAGGAACACTGAAGCTTTCTTT.